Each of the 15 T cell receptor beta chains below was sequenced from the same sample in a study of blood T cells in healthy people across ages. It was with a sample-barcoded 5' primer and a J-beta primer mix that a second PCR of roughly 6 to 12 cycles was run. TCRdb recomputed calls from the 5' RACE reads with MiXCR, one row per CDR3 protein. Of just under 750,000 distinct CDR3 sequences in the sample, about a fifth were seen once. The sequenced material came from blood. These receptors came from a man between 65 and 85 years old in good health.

The DNA for the CDR3 is TGCGCCAGCAGCCAAGAGTCGTGGCAGGGGGCCATCCTTGTTGGGGCCAACGTCCTGACTTTC. Translating gives CASSQESWQGAILVGANVLTF. The rearrangement joins TRBV4-1 to TRBJ2-6; 8 nucleotides line up with TRBD1. V lost 0 bases, J lost 3 bases, and 16 bases stayed unmatched. Germline CDR1 is MGHRA and CDR2 is YSYEKL. The CDR3 totals 21 residues.

The CDR3: CASSYNGAKLFF. In DNA form, the CDR3 reads TGCGCCAGCAGCTATAACGGTGCGAAACTGTTTTTT. V and J are TRBV5-1 and TRBJ1-4, with D hard to call. With 3 bases removed from V and 11 bases from J, the gap between germline ends came to 11 bases. Per the germline V gene, CDR1 is SGHRS and CDR2 is YFSETQ. The CDR3 sequence is 12 residues long.

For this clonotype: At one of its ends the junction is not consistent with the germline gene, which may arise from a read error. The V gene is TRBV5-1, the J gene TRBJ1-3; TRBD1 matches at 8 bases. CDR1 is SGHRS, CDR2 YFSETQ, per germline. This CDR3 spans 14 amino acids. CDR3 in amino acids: CASSSQGAGNTIYF. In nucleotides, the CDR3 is TGTGCCAGCAGTTCACAGGGGGCTGGAAACACCATATATTTT.

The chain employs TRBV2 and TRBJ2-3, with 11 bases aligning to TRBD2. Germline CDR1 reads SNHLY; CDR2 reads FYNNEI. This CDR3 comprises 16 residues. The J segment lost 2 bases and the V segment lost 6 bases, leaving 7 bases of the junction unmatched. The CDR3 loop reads CASRRTSGSNTDTQYF. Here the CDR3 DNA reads TGTGCCAGCAGACGGACTAGCGGGTCCAACACAGATACGCAGTATTTT.

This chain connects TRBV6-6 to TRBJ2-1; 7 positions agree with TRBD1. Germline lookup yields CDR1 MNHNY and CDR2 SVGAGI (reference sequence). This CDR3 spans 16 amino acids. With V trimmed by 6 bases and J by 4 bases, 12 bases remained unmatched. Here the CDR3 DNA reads TGTGCCAGCAGCCCCCGACCCGGGACAGCTTACAATGAGCAGTTCTTC. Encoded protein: CASSPRPGTAYNEQFF.

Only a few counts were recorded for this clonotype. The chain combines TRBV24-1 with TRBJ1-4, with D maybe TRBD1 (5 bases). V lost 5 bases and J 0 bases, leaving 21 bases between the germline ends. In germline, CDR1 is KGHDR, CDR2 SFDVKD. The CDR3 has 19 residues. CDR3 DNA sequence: TGTGCCACCAGTGCCCCACAGGAGCTCCATGGGGCAACTAATGAAAAACTGTTTTTT. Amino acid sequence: CATSAPQELHGATNEKLFF.

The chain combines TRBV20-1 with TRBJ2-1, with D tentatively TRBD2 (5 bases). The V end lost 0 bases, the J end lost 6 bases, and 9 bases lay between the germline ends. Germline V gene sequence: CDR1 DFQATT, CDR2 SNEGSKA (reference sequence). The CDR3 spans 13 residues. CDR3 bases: TGCAGTGCTAGAGATCCTAGCCGCAATGAGCAGTTCTTC. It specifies CSARDPSRNEQFF.

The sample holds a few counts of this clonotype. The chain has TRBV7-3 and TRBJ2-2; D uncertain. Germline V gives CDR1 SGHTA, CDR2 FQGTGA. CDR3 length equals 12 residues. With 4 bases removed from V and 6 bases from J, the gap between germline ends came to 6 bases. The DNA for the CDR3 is TGTGCCAGCAGCTCCCAATCCGGGGAGCTGTTTTTT. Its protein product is CASSSQSGELFF.

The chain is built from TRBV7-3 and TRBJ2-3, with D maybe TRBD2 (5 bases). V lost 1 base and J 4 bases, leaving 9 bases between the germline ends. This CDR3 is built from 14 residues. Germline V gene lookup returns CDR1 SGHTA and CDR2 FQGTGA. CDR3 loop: CASSLIGMADTQYF. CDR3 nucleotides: TGTGCCAGCAGCTTAATCGGGATGGCAGATACGCAGTATTTT.

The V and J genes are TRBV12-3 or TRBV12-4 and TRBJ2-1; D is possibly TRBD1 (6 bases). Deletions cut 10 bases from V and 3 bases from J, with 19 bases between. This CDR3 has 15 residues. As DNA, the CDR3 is TGTGCCACGATACCCACCGGGACAAACTACAATGAGCAGTTCTTC. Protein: CATIPTGTNYNEQFF.

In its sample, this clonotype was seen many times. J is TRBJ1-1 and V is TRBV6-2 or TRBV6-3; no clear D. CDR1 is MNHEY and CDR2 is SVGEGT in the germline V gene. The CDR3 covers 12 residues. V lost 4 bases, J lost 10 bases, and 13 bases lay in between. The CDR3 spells CASSSPVGRAFF. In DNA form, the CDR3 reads TGTGCCAGCAGTTCCCCAGTGGGGAGAGCTTTCTTT.

The CDR3 sequence: CASSLGRGLNTDTQYF. The CDR3, as DNA: TGTGCCAGCAGCTTAGGGCGGGGACTTAACACAGATACGCAGTATTTT. J is TRBJ2-3 and V is TRBV7-9; perhaps TRBD2 as D (6 bases). V shed 1 base and J shed 2 bases, with 13 bases lying between them. Per germline, CDR1 SEHNR and CDR2 FQNEAQ (reference sequence). The CDR3 spans 16 residues.

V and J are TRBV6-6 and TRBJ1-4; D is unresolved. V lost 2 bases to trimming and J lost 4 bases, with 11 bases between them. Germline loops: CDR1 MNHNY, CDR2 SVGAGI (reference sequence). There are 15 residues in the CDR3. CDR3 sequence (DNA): TGTGCCAGCAGTTACACCGGACGGAGTAATGAAAAACTGTTTTTT. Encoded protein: CASSYTGRSNEKLFF.

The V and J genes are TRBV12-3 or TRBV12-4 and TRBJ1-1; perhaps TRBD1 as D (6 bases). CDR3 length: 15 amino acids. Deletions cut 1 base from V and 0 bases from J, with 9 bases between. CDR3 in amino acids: CASSLGRGLNTEAFF. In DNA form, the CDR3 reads TGTGCCAGCAGTTTAGGCCGGGGGCTGAACACTGAAGCTTTCTTT.

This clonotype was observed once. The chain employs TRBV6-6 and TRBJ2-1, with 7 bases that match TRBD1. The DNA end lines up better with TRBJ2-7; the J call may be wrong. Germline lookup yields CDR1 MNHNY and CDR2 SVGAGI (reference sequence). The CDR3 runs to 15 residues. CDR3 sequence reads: CASRDTGTDNDEQYF. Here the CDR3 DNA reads TGTGCCAGCAGGGACACCGGGACAGACAACGACGAGCAGTACTTC.